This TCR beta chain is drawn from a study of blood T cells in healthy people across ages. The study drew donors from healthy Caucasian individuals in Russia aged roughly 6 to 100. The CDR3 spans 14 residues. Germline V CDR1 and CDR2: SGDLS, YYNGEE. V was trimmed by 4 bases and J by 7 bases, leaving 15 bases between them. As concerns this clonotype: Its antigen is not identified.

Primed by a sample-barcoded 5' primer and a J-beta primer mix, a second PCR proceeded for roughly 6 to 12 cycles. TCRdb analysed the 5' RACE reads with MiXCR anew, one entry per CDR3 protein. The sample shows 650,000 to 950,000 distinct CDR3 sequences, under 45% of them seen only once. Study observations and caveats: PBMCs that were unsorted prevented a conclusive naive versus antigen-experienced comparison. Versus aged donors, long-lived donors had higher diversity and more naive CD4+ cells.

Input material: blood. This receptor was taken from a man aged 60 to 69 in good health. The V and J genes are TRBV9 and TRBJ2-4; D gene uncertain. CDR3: CASSPREGMNIQYF. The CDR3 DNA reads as TGTGCCAGCAGCCCTCGAGAAGGGATGAACATTCAGTACTTC.